Listed here are 25 T cell receptor beta chains from one sample, sequenced in a study of T cells in Graves' hyperthyroidism and ophthalmopathy. The TCR beta CDR3 regions underwent amplification using RNA transcripts as the source. First-round RT-PCR with HTBI primers amplified the TCR CDR3 region. TCRdb reprocessed the multiplex PCR reads via MiXCR and lists one record per CDR3 protein. The table shows approximately 690,000 distinct CDR3 sequences, with 20% to 25% occurring only once. The sequencing sample was made of blood. The receptors shown here come from a man younger than 45 with Graves' ophthalmopathy.

The chain employs TRBV24-1 and TRBJ1-5; no firm D call. V lost 3 bases and J 6 bases, leaving 8 bases between the germline ends. Germline CDR1 is KGHDR and CDR2 is SFDVKD. The CDR3 is 13 residues long. The CDR3 DNA reads as TGTGCCACCAGTGATAACCTTGGTCAGCCCCAGCATTTT. Translated: CATSDNLGQPQHF.

The rearrangement links TRBV3-1 to TRBJ2-1; D could derive from TRBD1 or TRBD2 (5 bases each). This CDR3 has 15 amino acids. The ends were cut back, 1 base at V and 9 bases at J, with 16 bases in the middle. Germline V gives CDR1 LGHDT, CDR2 YNNKEL (reference sequence). The CDR3 nucleotides read TGTGCCAGCAGCCAAGCTCCACAGGCAGCGGCTGAGCAGTTCTTC. Its protein is CASSQAPQAAAEQFF.

This clonotype was found many times. The chain recombines TRBV28 with TRBJ1-2; D gene ambiguous. Per the germline V gene, CDR1 is MDHEN and CDR2 is SYDVKM. The V end lost 6 bases, the J end lost 0 bases, and 5 bases lay between the germline ends. The CDR3 is 12 amino acids. Here the CDR3 DNA reads TGTGCCAGCAGCGCAACTAACTATGGCTACACCTTC. Translated: CASSATNYGYTF.

This clonotype has a count of ten or more. The chain recombines TRBV30 with TRBJ2-1, with a tentative D call TRBD2 (6 bases). This CDR3 contains 13 residues. Germline V lookup: CDR1 GTSNPN, CDR2 SVGIG (reference sequence). V lost 3 bases and J lost 3, with 9 bases in between. The CDR3 here is CAWRDGGYNEQFF. CDR3 DNA sequence: TGTGCCTGGAGGGACGGGGGCTACAATGAGCAGTTCTTC.

This clonotype was picked up a small number of times. The chain combines TRBV5-1 with TRBJ2-3, with TRBD1 as a possible D gene (7 bases). CDR3 size: 14 residues. CDR1 and CDR2 (germline): SGHRS, YFSETQ. V lost 4 bases and J 1 base, leaving 10 bases between the germline ends. CDR3 nucleotide sequence: TGCGCCAGCAGCCAGGGGGGCGGCACAGATACGCAGTATTTT. It is translated as CASSQGGGTDTQYF.

This clonotype has at least ten counts. V is TRBV6-1 and J is TRBJ1-2; 9 nucleotides match TRBD1. The CDR3 runs 15 residues. The germline CDR1 and CDR2 sequences are MNHNS and SASEGT. V trimming: 6 bases; J trimming: 2 bases; junction bases outside the gene matches: 7. The CDR3 loop is CASSPGQGSNYGYTF. The CDR3 DNA is TGTGCCAGCAGCCCCGGACAGGGGAGCAACTATGGCTACACCTTC.

The sample holds many counts of this clonotype. V and J are TRBV28 and TRBJ2-1, with 9 bases matching TRBD2. The CDR3 contains 16 residues. The germline V gene encodes CDR1 MDHEN and CDR2 SYDVKM. Trimming removed 7 bases from V and 7 bases from J; junction bases left unmatched: 14. The CDR3 DNA reads as TGTGCCAGCAATACCGGGACTAGCCCAAAAATTAATGAGCAGTTCTTC. Protein product: CASNTGTSPKINEQFF.

This chain joins TRBV19 and TRBJ1-5; maybe TRBD1 (6 bases). With 3 bases removed from V and 1 base from J, the gap between germline ends came to 10 bases. This CDR3 comprises 15 residues. Germline CDR1 LNHDA, CDR2 SQIVND (reference sequence). CDR3 sequence reads: CASSILGHSNQPQHF. The CDR3 nucleotides read TGTGCCAGTAGTATCTTGGGACACAGCAATCAGCCCCAGCATTTT.

V gene TRBV28 combines with J gene TRBJ1-5; D unclear. The germline CDR1 and CDR2 sequences are MDHEN and SYDVKM. Trimming pared 3 bases from V and 3 bases from J, leaving 12 bases between. This CDR3 is 15 amino acids long. The CDR3 DNA reads TGTGCCAGCAGTTTTTGGTTAGGGTCCAATCAGCCCCAGCATTTT. Amino acids: CASSFWLGSNQPQHF.

Remarks on this clonotype: One base away lies a much larger clone, so this may be a sequencing read error. The V gene is TRBV10-3, the J gene TRBJ2-7; no reliable D call. The CDR3 covers 12 residues. The germline CDR1 and CDR2 sequences are ENHRY and SYGVKD. CDR3 protein: CAISTSSYGQYF. In DNA, the CDR3 is TGTGCCATCAGCACCAGCTCCTACGGGCAGTACTTC.

The gene calls are TRBV9 and TRBJ2-1; 10 bases are a match to TRBD2. Germline V gene data show CDR1 as SGDLS and CDR2 as YYNGEE. This CDR3 region has 15 residues. V lost 2 bases and J lost 5; bases outside the gene matches: 4. In DNA, the CDR3 is TGTGCCAGCAGCGTTAGCGGGAGGTCTGACAATGAGCAGTTCTTC. Amino acids: CASSVSGRSDNEQFF.

This chain uses TRBV20-1 with TRBJ2-2, with D unresolved. V was pared by 5 bases and J by 1 base, with 8 bases between. CDR3 length: 13 residues. The germline V gene encodes CDR1 DFQATT and CDR2 SNEGSKA (reference sequence). CDR3 loop: CSAAAGNTGELFF. CDR3 sequence (DNA): TGCAGTGCTGCCGCAGGGAACACCGGGGAGCTGTTTTTT.

In this sample, this clonotype turned up many times. The chain couples TRBV2 to TRBJ1-1; TRBD1 might be the D (6 bases). The CDR3 has 14 amino acids. V lost 4 bases and J lost 1, with 10 bases in between. The germline V gene encodes CDR1 SNHLY and CDR2 FYNNEI. The CDR3 is CASSVGGPNTEAFF. DNA for the CDR3: TGTGCCAGCAGTGTGGGGGGGCCGAACACTGAAGCTTTCTTT.

The V gene is TRBV12-3 or TRBV12-4, the J gene TRBJ2-3; D is tentatively TRBD1 or TRBD2 (5 bases each). V dropped 6 bases and J dropped 7 bases, with 14 bases sitting between them. CDR3 length: 13 residues. The CDR3 loop reads CASRIRDANTQYF. The CDR3 nucleotides read TGTGCCAGCAGAATCCGGGACGCCAATACGCAGTATTTT.

This chain uses TRBV28 with TRBJ1-1; weak D call: TRBD1 (6 bases). Germline CDR1 reads MDHEN; CDR2 reads SYDVKM. The CDR3 is 15 residues long. Trimming shortened V by 6 bases and J by 4 bases, and 18 bases separated the two germline ends. The CDR3 region has the DNA TGTGCCAGCAGGTACTACAGGGAGTTTGGCACTGAAGCTTTCTTT. Translation gives CASRYYREFGTEAFF.

The CDR3 DNA reads TGTGCCAGCAGCCAAGATCCTAGCGGGACGGGTGGGGCCTACGAGCAGTACTTC. Translating it yields CASSQDPSGTGGAYEQYF. The rearrangement uses TRBV3-1 and TRBJ2-7; 9 bases map to TRBD2. V lost 0 bases, J lost 2 bases, and 11 bases stayed unmatched. Germline CDR1 is LGHDT and CDR2 is YNNKEL (reference sequence). The CDR3 runs to 18 residues.

J is TRBJ1-6 and V is TRBV6-1, with D possibly matching TRBD1 (5 bases). From germline, CDR1 is MNHNS and CDR2 SASEGT. CDR3 length: 13 amino acids. V was trimmed by 6 bases and J by 7 bases, leaving 10 bases between them. The chain's CDR3 is CASRGGPNSPLHF. As DNA, the CDR3 is TGTGCCAGCAGGGGGGGTCCAAATTCACCCCTCCACTTT.

The V and J genes are TRBV4-1 and TRBJ1-2; 7 nucleotides line up with TRBD1. The CDR3 has 15 amino acids. In germline, CDR1 is MGHRA, CDR2 YSYEKL. The trim removed 0 bases at V and 4 bases at J, leaving 5 bases unmatched. In nucleotides, the CDR3 is TGCGCCAGCAGCCAAGATCAGAGGACAGGCTATGGCTACACCTTC. Amino acids: CASSQDQRTGYGYTF.

This clonotype was detected ten times or more. A read error may account for a junction end that differs from germline. The chain recombines TRBV5-1 with TRBJ2-7; D ambiguous. CDR3 size: 13 residues. Germline V gives CDR1 SGHRS, CDR2 YFSETQ. CDR3 in DNA: TGTGCCAGCAGCTTAACCAGCTCCTACGAGCAGTACTTC. The encoded protein is CASSLTSSYEQYF.

The CDR3 region has the DNA TGTGCCAGCAGTTCCCTAACGGCAGCCTATGGCTACACCTTC. Translating gives CASSSLTAAYGYTF. The chain couples TRBV28 to TRBJ1-2; the D is unclear. CDR1 is MDHEN and CDR2 is SYDVKM in the germline V gene. The CDR3 runs to 14 residues. V lost 4 bases and J lost 4, with 13 bases in between.

This clonotype showed up just a few times. The J gene is TRBJ2-3, the V gene TRBV28, with a tentative D call TRBD1 (7 bases). The CDR3 consists of 15 residues. The V end was cut by 3 bases, the J end by 3 bases, with 13 bases between. Germline V CDR1 and CDR2: MDHEN, SYDVKM. CDR3 in amino acids: CASSLGSGGTDTQYF. The CDR3 DNA reads TGTGCCAGCAGTTTGGGGTCAGGGGGGACAGATACGCAGTATTTT.

In its sample, this clonotype was seen a few times. The V gene is TRBV6-1, the J gene TRBJ2-7; 9 nucleotides agree with TRBD2. This CDR3 contains 15 residues. Trimming took 5 bases from V and 0 from J; bases not matched to a gene: 5. Germline assignment: CDR1 MNHNS and CDR2 SASEGT. The CDR3 sequence is CASSPIAGDSYEQYF. As DNA, the CDR3 is TGTGCCAGCAGTCCCATAGCGGGGGACTCCTACGAGCAGTACTTC.

Many counts were recorded for this clonotype. The chain recombines TRBV5-6 with TRBJ1-1; 8 nucleotides match TRBD1. J gave up 8 bases and V 2 bases, and 5 bases lay outside the gene matches. CDR1 SGHDT and CDR2 YYEEEE come from the germline V gene. The length of the CDR3 is 13 residues. CDR3 nucleotides: TGTGCCAGCAGCTTTTACCAGGGGGCGGAAGCTTTCTTT. Its protein product is CASSFYQGAEAFF.

The V and J genes are TRBV5-1 and TRBJ2-7, with a tentative D call TRBD1 (5 bases). The germline V gene encodes CDR1 SGHRS and CDR2 YFSETQ. Trimming shortened V by 3 bases and J by 7 bases, and 20 bases separated the two germline ends. The CDR3 covers 15 residues. CDR3: CASSSRVQGVREQYF. For the CDR3, the DNA is TGCGCCAGCAGCTCCAGGGTTCAGGGTGTAAGGGAGCAGTACTTC.

V and J are TRBV27 and TRBJ2-7; D possibly corresponds to TRBD1 (5 bases). Deletions cut 5 bases from V and 7 bases from J, with 15 bases between. Per germline, CDR1 MNHEY and CDR2 SMNVEV (reference sequence). The CDR3 is 13 amino acids. The CDR3 DNA sequence: TGTGCCAGCAGTCCAAAAATCGCAGGGGAGCAGTACTTC. As protein: CASSPKIAGEQYF.